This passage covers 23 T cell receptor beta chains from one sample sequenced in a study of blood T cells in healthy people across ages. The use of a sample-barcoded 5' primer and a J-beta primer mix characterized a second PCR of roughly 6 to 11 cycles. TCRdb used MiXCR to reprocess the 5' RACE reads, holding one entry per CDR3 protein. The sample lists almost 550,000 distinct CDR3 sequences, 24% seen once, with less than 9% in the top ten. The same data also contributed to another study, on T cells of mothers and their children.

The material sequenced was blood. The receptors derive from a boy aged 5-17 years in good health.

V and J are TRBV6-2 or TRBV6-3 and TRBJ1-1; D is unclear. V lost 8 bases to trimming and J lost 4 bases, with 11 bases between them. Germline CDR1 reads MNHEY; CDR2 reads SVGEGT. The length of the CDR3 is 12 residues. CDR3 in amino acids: CASAQQSTEAFF. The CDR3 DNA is TGTGCCAGCGCCCAGCAGAGCACTGAAGCTTTCTTT.

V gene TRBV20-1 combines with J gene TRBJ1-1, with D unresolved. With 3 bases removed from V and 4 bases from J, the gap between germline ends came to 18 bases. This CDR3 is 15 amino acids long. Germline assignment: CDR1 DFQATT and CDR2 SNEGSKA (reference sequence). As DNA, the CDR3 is TGCAGTGCTAGTGCCGGGTCTCGAAGAGGCACTGAAGCTTTCTTT. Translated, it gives CSASAGSRRGTEAFF.

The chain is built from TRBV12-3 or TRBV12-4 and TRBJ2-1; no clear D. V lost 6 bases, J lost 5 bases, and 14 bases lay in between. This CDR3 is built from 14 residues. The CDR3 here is CASSLPPNDNEQFF. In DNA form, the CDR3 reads TGTGCCAGCAGCCTACCCCCAAATGACAATGAGCAGTTCTTC.

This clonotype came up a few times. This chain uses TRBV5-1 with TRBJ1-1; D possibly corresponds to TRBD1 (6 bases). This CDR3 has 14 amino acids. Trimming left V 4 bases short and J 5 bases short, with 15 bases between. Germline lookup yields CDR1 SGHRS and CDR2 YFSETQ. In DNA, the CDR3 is TGCGCCAGCAGCCTGGACAGTAAACAAACTGAAGCTTTCTTT. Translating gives CASSLDSKQTEAFF.

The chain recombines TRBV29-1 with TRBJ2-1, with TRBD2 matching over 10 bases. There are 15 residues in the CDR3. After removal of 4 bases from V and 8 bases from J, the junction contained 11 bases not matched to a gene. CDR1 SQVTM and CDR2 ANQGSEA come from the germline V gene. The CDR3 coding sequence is TGCAGCGTTGGAGGAGGTAGCGGGAGGCTCCATGAGCAGTTCTTC. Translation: CSVGGGSGRLHEQFF.

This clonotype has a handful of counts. DNA of the CDR3: TGCGCCAGCAGCTTATCAACTAGCGGGAGGTCCTACGAGCAGTACTTC. As protein: CASSLSTSGRSYEQYF. The J gene is TRBJ2-7, the V gene TRBV5-1; TRBD2 matches 12 bases. This CDR3 comprises 16 residues. V lost 2 bases to trimming and J lost 1 base; unmatched junction nucleotides: 4. CDR1 and CDR2 from the germline V gene are SGHRS and YFSETQ.

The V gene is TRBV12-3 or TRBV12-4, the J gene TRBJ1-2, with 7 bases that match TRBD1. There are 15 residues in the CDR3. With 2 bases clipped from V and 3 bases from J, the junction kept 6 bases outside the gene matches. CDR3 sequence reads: CASSLWAGGDYGYTF. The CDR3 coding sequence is TGTGCCAGCAGTTTATGGGCAGGGGGTGACTATGGCTACACCTTC.

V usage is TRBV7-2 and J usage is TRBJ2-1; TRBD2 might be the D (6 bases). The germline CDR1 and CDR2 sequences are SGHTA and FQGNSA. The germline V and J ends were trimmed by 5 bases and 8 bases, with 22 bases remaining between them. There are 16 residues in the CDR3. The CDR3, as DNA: TGTGCCAGCAGCCCCCGGATTGGCGGGAATATGGATGAGCAGTTCTTC. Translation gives CASSPRIGGNMDEQFF.

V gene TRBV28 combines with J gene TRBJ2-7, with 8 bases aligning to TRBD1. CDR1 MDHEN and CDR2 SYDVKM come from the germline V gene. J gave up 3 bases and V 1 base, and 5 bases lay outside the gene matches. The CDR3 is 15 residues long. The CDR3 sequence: CASSLFGTGLYEQYF. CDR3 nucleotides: TGTGCCAGCAGTTTATTCGGGACAGGCCTCTACGAGCAGTACTTC.

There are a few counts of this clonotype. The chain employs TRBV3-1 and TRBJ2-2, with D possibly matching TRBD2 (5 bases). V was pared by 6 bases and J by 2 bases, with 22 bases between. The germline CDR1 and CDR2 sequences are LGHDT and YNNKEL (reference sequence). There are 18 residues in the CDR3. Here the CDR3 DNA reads TGTGCCAGCAGAGCCATATACCGGGGTCCACTTAACACCGGGGAGCTGTTTTTT. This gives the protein CASRAIYRGPLNTGELFF.

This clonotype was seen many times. The CDR3 DNA reads as TGCAGTGCTAGACCGGGACTAGCGGCCCCCTACGAGCAGTACTTC. Its protein product is CSARPGLAAPYEQYF. J is TRBJ2-7 and V is TRBV20-1, with 11 positions matching TRBD2. In germline, CDR1 is DFQATT, CDR2 SNEGSKA (reference sequence). The CDR3 contains 15 residues. V gave up 2 bases and J gave up 2 bases; unmatched junction bases: 5.

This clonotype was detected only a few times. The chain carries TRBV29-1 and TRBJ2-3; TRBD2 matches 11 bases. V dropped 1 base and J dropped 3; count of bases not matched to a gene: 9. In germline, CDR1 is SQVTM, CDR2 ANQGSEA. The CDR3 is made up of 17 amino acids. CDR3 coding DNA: TGCAGCGTTGAAGGCGGTAGCGGGAGGGCTAATACAGATACGCAGTATTTT. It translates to CSVEGGSGRANTDTQYF.

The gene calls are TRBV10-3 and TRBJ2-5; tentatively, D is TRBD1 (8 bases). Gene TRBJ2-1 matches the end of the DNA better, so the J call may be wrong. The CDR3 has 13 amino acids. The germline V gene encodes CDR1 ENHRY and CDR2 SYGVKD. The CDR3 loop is CAITTGGGSEQFF. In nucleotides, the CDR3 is TGTGCCATCACTACAGGGGGGGGCTCGGAGCAGTTCTTC.

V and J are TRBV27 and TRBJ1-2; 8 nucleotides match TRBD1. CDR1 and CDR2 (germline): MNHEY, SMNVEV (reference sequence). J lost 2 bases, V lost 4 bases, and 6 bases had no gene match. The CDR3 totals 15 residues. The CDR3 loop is CASSSLTGENYGYTF. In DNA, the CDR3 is TGTGCCAGCAGTTCACTGACAGGGGAGAACTATGGCTACACCTTC.

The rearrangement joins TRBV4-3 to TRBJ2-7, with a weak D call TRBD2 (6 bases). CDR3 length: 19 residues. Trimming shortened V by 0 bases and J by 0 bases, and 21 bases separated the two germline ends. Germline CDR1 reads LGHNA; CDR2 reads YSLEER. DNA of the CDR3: TGCGCCAGCAGCCAAGATACCGGGAGATGGCGGGGAGCCTCCTACGAGCAGTACTTC. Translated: CASSQDTGRWRGASYEQYF.

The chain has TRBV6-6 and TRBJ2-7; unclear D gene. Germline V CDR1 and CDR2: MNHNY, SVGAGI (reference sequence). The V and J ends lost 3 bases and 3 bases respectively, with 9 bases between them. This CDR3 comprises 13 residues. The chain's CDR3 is CASSYLAGYEQYF. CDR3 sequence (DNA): TGTGCCAGCAGTTATCTGGCTGGCTACGAGCAGTACTTC.

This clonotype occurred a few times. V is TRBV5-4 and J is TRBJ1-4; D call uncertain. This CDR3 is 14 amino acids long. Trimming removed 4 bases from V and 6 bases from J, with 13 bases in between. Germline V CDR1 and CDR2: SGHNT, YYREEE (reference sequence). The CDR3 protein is CASSPGGWDEKLFF. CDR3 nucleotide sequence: TGTGCCAGCAGCCCGGGAGGATGGGATGAAAAACTGTTTTTT.

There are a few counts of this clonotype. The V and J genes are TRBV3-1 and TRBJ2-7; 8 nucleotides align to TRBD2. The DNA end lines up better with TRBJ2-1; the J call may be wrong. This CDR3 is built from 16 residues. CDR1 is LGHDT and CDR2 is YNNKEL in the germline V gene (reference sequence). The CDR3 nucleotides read TGTGCCAGCAGCCAAGATCACGGGGGGGGATACAATGAGCAGTTCTTC. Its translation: CASSQDHGGGYNEQFF.

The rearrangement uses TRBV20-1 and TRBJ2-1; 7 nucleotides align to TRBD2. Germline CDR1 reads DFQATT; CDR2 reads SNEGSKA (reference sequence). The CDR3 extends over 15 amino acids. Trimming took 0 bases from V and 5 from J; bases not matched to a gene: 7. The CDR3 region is CSARDWGEGNNEQFF. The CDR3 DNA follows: TGCAGTGCTAGAGATTGGGGGGAGGGCAACAATGAGCAGTTCTTC.

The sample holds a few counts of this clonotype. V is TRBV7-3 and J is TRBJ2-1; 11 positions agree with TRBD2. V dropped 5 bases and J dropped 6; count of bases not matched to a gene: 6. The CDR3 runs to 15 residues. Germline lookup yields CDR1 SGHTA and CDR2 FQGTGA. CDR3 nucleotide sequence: TGTGCCAGCAGCAGGACTAGCGGGCCCCTCAATGAGCAGTTCTTC. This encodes CASSRTSGPLNEQFF.

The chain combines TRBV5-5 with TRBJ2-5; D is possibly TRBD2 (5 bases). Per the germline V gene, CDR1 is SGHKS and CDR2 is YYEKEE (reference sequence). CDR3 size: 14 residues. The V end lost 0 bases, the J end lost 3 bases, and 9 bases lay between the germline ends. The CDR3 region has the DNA TGTGCCAGCAGCTTGGCCCCAGCGGAAGAGACCCAGTACTTC. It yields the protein CASSLAPAEETQYF.

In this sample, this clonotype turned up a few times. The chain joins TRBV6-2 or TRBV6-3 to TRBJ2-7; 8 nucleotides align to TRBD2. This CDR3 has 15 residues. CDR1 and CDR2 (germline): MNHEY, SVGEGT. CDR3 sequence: CAITGAGGLSYEQYF. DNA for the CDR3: TGTGCGATTACCGGCGCGGGGGGCCTCTCCTACGAGCAGTACTTC.

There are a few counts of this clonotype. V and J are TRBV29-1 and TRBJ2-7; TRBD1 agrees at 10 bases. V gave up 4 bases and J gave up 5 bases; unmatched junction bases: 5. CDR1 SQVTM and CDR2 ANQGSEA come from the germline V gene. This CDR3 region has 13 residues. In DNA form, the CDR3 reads TGCAGCGTTGGACAGGGGGCTATCAACGAGCAGTACTTC. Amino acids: CSVGQGAINEQYF.